The 5 T cell receptor beta chains listed next were all sequenced from one sample in a study of T cells after yellow fever vaccination. TCRdb ran MiXCR on the 5' RACE reads and lists one entry per CDR3 protein. Of approximately 550,000 distinct CDR3 sequences in the sample, less than 15% are singletons; the top ten hold around 15%. The specimen was PBMCs, collected on the day of the yellow fever booster vaccination. All receptors come from a man aged 25 to 45 who received the YFV17D yellow fever vaccine.

In this sample, this clonotype turned up a few times. This CDR3 reads CASSRTPSTGGQDEQFF. For the CDR3, the DNA is TGTGCCAGCAGCCGGACCCCTTCGACAGGGGGCCAGGATGAGCAGTTCTTC. V gene TRBV5-5 combines with J gene TRBJ2-1; 10 bases agree with TRBD1. V lost 4 bases to trimming and J lost 8 bases; unmatched junction nucleotides: 15. The CDR3 consists of 17 residues. From germline, CDR1 is SGHKS and CDR2 YYEKEE (reference sequence).

This clonotype was counted at least ten times. The V and J genes are TRBV14 and TRBJ2-1; D ambiguous. Per the germline V gene, CDR1 is SGHDN and CDR2 is FVKESK. V gave up 4 bases and J gave up 0 bases, with 7 bases separating them. There are 14 residues in the CDR3. CDR3 coding DNA: TGTGCCAGCAGCCCCCCCAGCTCCTACAATGAGCAGTTCTTC. Translated, it gives CASSPPSSYNEQFF.

This clonotype was recorded a few times. The CDR3 here is CASRLNLGREQYF. The CDR3 nucleotides read TGTGCCAGCAGACTCAACCTTGGGCGCGAGCAGTACTTC. The chain employs TRBV6-1 and TRBJ2-7; D uncertain. This CDR3 is built from 13 residues. Germline values: CDR1 MNHNS, CDR2 SASEGT. Trimming left V 6 bases short and J 6 bases short, with 15 bases between.

This clonotype was recorded once. This CDR3 reads CSVDIGPNTGELFF. The CDR3 coding sequence is TGCAGCGTTGACATAGGCCCTAACACCGGGGAGCTGTTTTTT. The gene calls are TRBV29-1 and TRBJ2-2; D is undetermined. CDR1 is SQVTM, CDR2 ANQGSEA, per germline. V was clipped by 3 bases and J by 2 bases, with 10 bases between them. The CDR3 sequence is 14 residues long.

This clonotype was seen a handful of times. The rearrangement links TRBV6-5 to TRBJ2-1; 9 positions agree with TRBD2. Germline V lookup: CDR1 MNHEY, CDR2 SVGAGI. Unmatched junction bases numbered 7, after V lost 3 bases and J lost 4 bases. The CDR3 extends over 16 amino acids. This chain's CDR3 is CASSYSTTSGYNEQFF. Written as DNA, the CDR3 is TGTGCCAGCAGTTATTCGACGACTAGCGGTTACAATGAGCAGTTCTTC.